These 14 T cell receptor beta chains came from one sample sequenced in a study of OX40 agonist ivuxolimab in advanced cancers. The assay was immunoSEQ multiplex PCR, and TCRdb's table has in-frame clones only and misses some. Of more than 50,000 clones listed, 85% to 95% were seen once; the top ten hold approximately 18%. The sample in question was CD4+ or CD8+ T cells sorted from blood, obtained in a trial of the OX40 agonist ivuxolimab. These receptors originate from an adult with an advanced solid tumor such as melanoma, head and neck, liver or kidney cancer.

V gene TRBV10-3 combines with J gene TRBJ2-7; D could derive from TRBD1 or TRBD2 (5 bases each). V lost 1 base, J lost 1 base, and 20 bases lay in between. The germline V gene has CDR1 ENHRY and CDR2 SYGVKD. This CDR3 is 18 amino acids long. The CDR3 sequence: CAISEYVRDGAMSYEQYF. The CDR3 nucleotides are TGTGCCATCAGTGAGTACGTCAGGGACGGGGCAATGTCCTACGAGCAGTACTTC.

The chain employs TRBV11-2 and TRBJ2-7; no firm D call. Germline CDR1 reads SGHAT; CDR2 reads FQNNGV. Trimming shortened V by 1 base and J by 2 bases, and 12 bases separated the two germline ends. The CDR3 spans 15 residues. The CDR3 reads CASSLVLLEAYEQYF. CDR3 in DNA: TGTGCCAGCAGCTTAGTGCTTCTAGAGGCCTACGAGCAGTACTTC.

V gene TRBV19 combines with J gene TRBJ2-1, with 9 bases identical to TRBD1. The CDR3 consists of 19 residues. Germline CDR1 is LNHDA and CDR2 is SQIVND (reference sequence). V was clipped by 3 bases and J by 2 bases; unmatched bases: 14. CDR3 sequence reads: CASSMRDRVIGGPYNEQFF. CDR3 coding DNA: TGTGCCAGTAGTATGCGGGACAGGGTAATTGGGGGCCCCTACAATGAGCAGTTCTTC.

The sample holds a few counts of this clone. CDR3 amino acids: CASSPEDFQETQYF. CDR3 in DNA: TGTGCCAGCTCACCAGAGGACTTTCAAGAGACCCAGTACTTC. The V call is TRBV18, the J call TRBJ2-5; D possibly corresponds to TRBD2 (5 bases). Germline lookup yields CDR1 KGHSH and CDR2 LQKENI. The CDR3 is made up of 14 amino acids. The V end lost 2 bases, the J end lost 2 bases, and 9 bases lay between the germline ends.

The chain links TRBV6-6 to TRBJ2-2, with D perhaps given as TRBD1 or TRBD2 (5 bases each). Trimming stripped 0 bases from V and 9 bases from J, with 8 bases between. In germline, CDR1 is MNHNY, CDR2 SVGAGI (reference sequence). This CDR3 has 13 amino acids. CDR3 DNA: TGTGCCAGCAGTTACTCGGGGACGCGGGAGCTGTTTTTT. It is translated as CASSYSGTRELFF.

This clone has just one count. V gene TRBV9 combines with J gene TRBJ1-1; 8 positions match TRBD1. CDR1 and CDR2 from the germline V gene are SGDLS and YYNGEE. V shed 7 bases, J shed 1 base, and the junction held 3 bases outside the gene matches. CDR3 length: 13 residues. The CDR3 DNA is TGTGCCAGCGGAGGGACAGGGAACACTGAAGCTTTCTTT. Translating gives CASGGTGNTEAFF.

The DNA of the CDR3 is TGTGCCAGCAGCTTAGAAGGGGCTCGGGGCATTCAGTACTTC. Encoded protein: CASSLEGARGIQYF. The chain is built from TRBV7-2 and TRBJ2-4; D is tentatively TRBD1 or TRBD2 (5 bases each). The germline gives CDR1 SGHTA, CDR2 FQGNSA. There are 14 residues in the CDR3. Trimming pared 1 base from V and 9 bases from J, leaving 13 bases between.

CDR3 DNA sequence: TGTGCCAGCAGTTTTGAGGCGGACAGGGCAAAAGATACGCAGTATTTT. Translated: CASSFEADRAKDTQYF. The gene calls are TRBV28 and TRBJ2-3; 8 nucleotides agree with TRBD1. V was clipped by 3 bases and J by 5 bases; unmatched bases: 10. The germline CDR1 and CDR2 sequences are MDHEN and SYDVKM. The CDR3 has 16 amino acids.

The chain couples TRBV6-6 to TRBJ1-5, with D possibly matching TRBD1 (6 bases). Looked up from germline, CDR1 is MNHNY and CDR2 is SVGAGI (reference sequence). CDR3 length equals 13 residues. Trimming pared 7 bases from V and 7 bases from J, leaving 14 bases between. CDR3 DNA: TGTGCCAGCACCGAGGGGGGAAAGCAGCCCCAGCATTTT. This translates into CASTEGGKQPQHF.

The V call is TRBV28, the J call TRBJ2-3, with 9 nucleotides matching TRBD1. The trim removed 7 bases at V and 0 bases at J, leaving 5 bases unmatched. Germline V gene sequence: CDR1 MDHEN, CDR2 SYDVKM. The CDR3 spans 15 residues. The CDR3 bases are TGTGCCAGCAATACCGGGACAGGGAGCACAGATACGCAGTATTTT. Its translation is CASNTGTGSTDTQYF.

The gene calls are TRBV5-1 and TRBJ2-7; possibly TRBD1 for D (6 bases). The CDR3 is 13 residues long. CDR1 SGHRS and CDR2 YFSETQ come from the germline V gene. V was pared by 2 bases and J by 4 bases, with 10 bases between. CDR3 sequence: CASSLSGAYEQYF. The CDR3 region has the DNA TGCGCCAGCAGCTTATCAGGGGCTTACGAGCAGTACTTC. Full variable domain (missing parts from reference TRBV5-1 and TRBJ2-7): KAGVTQTPRYLIKTRGQQVTLSCSPISGHRSVSWYQQTPGQGLQFLFEYFSETQRNKGNFPGRFSGRQFSNSRSEMNVSTLELGDSALYLCASSLSGAYEQYFGPGTRLTVT.

The CDR3 is CASSLSQGLAANTGELFF. DNA of the CDR3: TGTGCCAGCTCACTTTCACAGGGACTAGCGGCGAACACCGGGGAGCTGTTTTTT. V and J are TRBV18 and TRBJ2-2, with TRBD2 matching over 11 bases. CDR3 size: 18 residues. Per the germline V gene, CDR1 is KGHSH and CDR2 is LQKENI. Trimming took 4 bases from V and 0 from J; bases not matched to a gene: 7. The full variable domain, in which reference TRBV18 and TRBJ2-2 provide the parts outside the CDR3, is NAGVMQNPRHLVRRRGQEARLRCSPMKGHSHVYWYRQLPEEGLKFMVYLQKENIIDESGMPKERFSAEFPKEGPSILRIQQVVRGDSAAYFCASSLSQGLAANTGELFFGEGSRLTVL.

The CDR3 protein is CARRLGTPDYEQYF. The CDR3, as DNA: TGTGCCAGAAGACTAGGGACACCAGACTACGAGCAGTACTTC. V gene TRBV27 combines with J gene TRBJ2-7; the D call may be TRBD1 or TRBD2 (6 bases each). CDR1 and CDR2 (germline): MNHEY, SMNVEV (reference sequence). The CDR3 totals 14 residues. Deletions cut 9 bases from V and 3 bases from J, with 18 bases between.

This clone was observed once. The chain is built from TRBV15 and TRBJ2-3, with D uncertain. V was trimmed by 5 bases and J by 1 base, leaving 7 bases between them. The CDR3 covers 13 residues. Germline values: CDR1 LNHNV, CDR2 YYDKDF (reference sequence). The CDR3 region is CATSLLGTDTQYF. CDR3 sequence (DNA): TGTGCCACCAGCTTACTTGGCACAGATACGCAGTATTTT.